This T cell receptor (beta chain) was identified during a study of CD8+ T cells in alopecia areata. This clone was detected only a few times. Its antigen is currently unknown. Study results and limitations: For patients receiving tofacitinib, scalp clonality and expanded CD8+ clones among the top 100 significantly decreased.

Indicated treatment: oral pan-JAK inhibitor, 5-10 mg twice daily. PBMC-derived CD4+ and CD8+ T cells were sorted. As the sequencing template, cDNA was produced by extracting RNA and reverse transcribing it. This table comes from immunoSEQ multiplex PCR, and its TCRdb copy is limited to in-frame clones, with some not included. The table has about 150,000 clones, approximately 65% seen once; the top ten hold approximately 0.91%. CDR3 length: 16 amino acids. Germline V gene lookup returns CDR1 SGHDT and CDR2 YYEEEE. The V end lost 0 bases, the J end lost 2 bases, and 14 bases lay between the germline ends.

The TCR was taken from a human donor with alopecia areata. This material consisted of CD4+ T cells sorted from blood, taken at week 4, from a patient treated with tofacitinib. The chain employs TRBV5-6 and TRBJ2-5; either TRBD1 or TRBD2 may supply D (5 bases each). CDR3 loop: CASSLERGMGQETQYF. The CDR3 nucleotides read TGTGCCAGCAGCTTGGAACGGGGCATGGGACAAGAGACCCAGTACTTC.